This passage covers 28 T cell receptor beta chains from one sample sequenced in a study of beta chain features in type 1 diabetes. Sequencing targeted expressed TCRB transcripts, as all isolated RNA had been reverse transcribed. Some clones are missing from TCRdb's copy, which holds only in-frame ones; the method was immunoSEQ multiplex PCR. The sample records around 140,000 clones, about 10% being singletons. Sequenced sample: naive CD4+ T cells from blood. The receptors derive from a man between 18 and 35 years old in good health.

The chain employs TRBV6-6 and TRBJ2-5; 7 bases map to TRBD1. The J call could be wrong; TRBJ2-7 is a better fit for the DNA end. From germline, CDR1 is MNHNY and CDR2 SVGAGI (reference sequence). The CDR3 sequence is 12 residues long. As DNA, the CDR3 is TGTGCCAGCAGCCGGACAGGTTACGAGCAGTACTTC. Its protein product is CASSRTGYEQYF.

This clone was detected only a few times. The V call is TRBV7-9, the J call TRBJ2-7; 8 bases map to TRBD1. From germline, CDR1 is SEHNR and CDR2 FQNEAQ (reference sequence). The length of the CDR3 is 15 residues. J was trimmed by 7 bases and V by 1 base; bases with no gene match: 9. The CDR3 DNA is TGTGCCAGCAGCTTAGGACACTCGGGACAGGTAGAGCAGTACTTC. Translation: CASSLGHSGQVEQYF.

The chain couples TRBV28 to TRBJ2-2, with no clear D. CDR3 length equals 14 residues. The germline V and J ends were trimmed by 7 bases and 3 bases, with 12 bases remaining between them. The germline V gene encodes CDR1 MDHEN and CDR2 SYDVKM. The CDR3 is CASTPPEHTGELFF. The CDR3 coding sequence is TGTGCCAGCACCCCCCCGGAGCACACCGGGGAGCTGTTTTTT.

The chain recombines TRBV19 with TRBJ1-2; no clear D gene. V was cut by 4 bases and J by 4 bases, with 10 bases left in between. The CDR3 is 13 amino acids. The V gene's germline CDR1 is LNHDA and CDR2 SQIVND (reference sequence). The CDR3 here is CASSNWERYGYTF. CDR3 coding DNA: TGTGCCAGTAGTAATTGGGAGCGCTATGGCTACACCTTC.

The gene calls are TRBV9 and TRBJ2-2, with 7 positions matching TRBD1. The germline CDR1 and CDR2 sequences are SGDLS and YYNGEE. The V gene end was trimmed by 5 bases and the J gene end by 0 bases; junction bases not matched to a gene: 10. This CDR3 has 17 amino acids. CDR3 amino acids: CASRPRDRPPNTGELFF. The CDR3, as DNA: TGTGCCAGCAGACCCAGGGACAGACCTCCGAACACCGGGGAGCTGTTTTTT.

This clone was recorded a few times. The chain combines TRBV5-1 with TRBJ2-5; possibly TRBD1 for D (5 bases). CDR1 and CDR2 from the germline V gene are SGHRS and YFSETQ. V shed 0 bases and J shed 0 bases, with 9 bases lying between them. The CDR3 is 15 amino acids. CDR3 residues: CASSLGQPYQETQYF. CDR3 DNA sequence: TGCGCCAGCAGCTTGGGACAGCCGTACCAAGAGACCCAGTACTTC.

This clone was counted many times. The chain couples TRBV10-3 to TRBJ2-7; TRBD2 aligns across 9 bases. This CDR3 has 13 amino acids. The V gene's germline CDR1 is ENHRY and CDR2 SYGVKD. The V and J ends lost 3 bases and 6 bases, in that order; junction bases with no gene match: 3. CDR3 coding DNA: TGTGCCATCAGTGATGGGACTAGCCCCGAGCAGTACTTC. Its protein is CAISDGTSPEQYF.

The rearrangement uses TRBV6-5 and TRBJ2-7, with TRBD1 matching 7 bases. The germline CDR1 and CDR2 sequences are MNHEY and SVGAGI. The CDR3 is made up of 15 amino acids. The V gene end was trimmed by 2 bases and the J gene end by 7 bases; junction bases not matched to a gene: 11. CDR3 DNA sequence: TGTGCCAGCAGTTACGGCGCCACCGGGACAGAGGAGCAGTACTTC. Protein: CASSYGATGTEEQYF.

J is TRBJ2-7 and V is TRBV19; possible D gene TRBD2, 6 bases. The CDR3 has 16 residues. V was pared by 1 base and J by 0 bases, with 13 bases between. Germline V gene sequence: CDR1 LNHDA, CDR2 SQIVND (reference sequence). CDR3 amino acids: CASSIGWGLSSYEQYF. The CDR3, as DNA: TGTGCCAGTAGTATAGGGTGGGGACTCAGCTCCTACGAGCAGTACTTC. The full variable domain, completed using reference TRBV19 and TRBJ2-7, is DGGITQSPKYLFRKEGQNVTLSCEQNLNHDAMYWYRQDPGQGLRLIYYSQIVNDFQKGDIAEGYSVSREKKESFPLTVTSAQKNPTAFYLCASSIGWGLSSYEQYFGPGTRLTVT.

This clone was counted at least ten times. This chain uses TRBV14 with TRBJ2-1; D might be TRBD1 (5 bases). In germline, CDR1 is SGHDN, CDR2 FVKESK. This CDR3 is built from 11 residues. Trimming left V 4 bases short and J 11 bases short, with 9 bases between. The CDR3 DNA sequence: TGTGCCAGCAGCCTAGGGGCCCAGCAGTTCTTC. Protein product: CASSLGAQQFF. The whole variable domain, remainder taken from reference TRBV14 and TRBJ2-1, is EAGVTQFPSHSVIEKGQTVTLRCDPISGHDNLYWYRRVMGKEIKFLLHFVKESKQDESGMPNNRFLAERTGGTYSTLKVQPAELEDSGVYFCASSLGAQQFFGPGTRLTVL.

This clone was picked up a small number of times. The V gene is TRBV18, the J gene TRBJ2-7; D possibly corresponds to TRBD1 (6 bases). The length of the CDR3 is 15 residues. CDR1 is KGHSH, CDR2 LQKENI, per germline. The ends were cut back, 4 bases at V and 0 bases at J, with 13 bases in the middle. Here the CDR3 DNA reads TGTGCCAGCTCACGGGCCGGGGACACCTCCTACGAGCAGTACTTC. Amino acids: CASSRAGDTSYEQYF.

V and J are TRBV7-9 and TRBJ1-1; TRBD1 matches 7 bases. The CDR3 length is 14 residues. Germline loops: CDR1 SEHNR, CDR2 FQNEAQ (reference sequence). Trimming at V came to 1 base and at J to 2 bases, leaving 1 base not matched to a gene. In DNA form, the CDR3 reads TGTGCCAGCAGCTTAGAGGGGGCAAACACTGAAGCTTTCTTT. Translated: CASSLEGANTEAFF.

The chain employs TRBV5-4 and TRBJ1-4; perhaps TRBD1 as D (5 bases). The CDR3 loop spans 16 amino acids. Per germline, CDR1 SGHNT and CDR2 YYREEE (reference sequence). Trimming cost V 3 bases and J 1 base, with 13 bases left between them. The CDR3 DNA reads TGTGCCAGCAGCTGGGGACCCGGGGGAACTAATGAAAAACTGTTTTTT. Protein: CASSWGPGGTNEKLFF. Combining the CDR3 with reference TRBV5-4 and TRBJ1-4 gives the whole variable domain ETGVTQSPTHLIKTRGQQVTLRCSSQSGHNTVSWYQQALGQGPQFIFQYYREEENGRGNFPPRFSGLQFPNYSSELNVNALELDDSALYLCASSWGPGGTNEKLFFGSGTQLSVL.

The chain joins TRBV7-2 to TRBJ1-1, with a possible D match to TRBD1 (5 bases). Trimming pared 6 bases from V and 0 bases from J, leaving 14 bases between. The germline V gene encodes CDR1 SGHTA and CDR2 FQGNSA. The CDR3 sequence is 15 residues long. The CDR3 region has the DNA TGTGCCAGCAGTTTGGGGGGTTCAATGAACACTGAAGCTTTCTTT. The encoded protein is CASSLGGSMNTEAFF.

This clone was seen many times. The rearrangement joins TRBV30 to TRBJ2-6; no definite D call. V was cut by 3 bases and J by 4 bases, with 7 bases left in between. Per the germline V gene, CDR1 is GTSNPN and CDR2 is SVGIG (reference sequence). The CDR3 loop spans 13 amino acids. CDR3 nucleotides: TGTGCCTGGAGCCTCGTCGGGGCCAACGTCCTGACTTTC. This translates into CAWSLVGANVLTF.

This clone was observed a single time. This chain uses TRBV28 with TRBJ1-3, with no clear D. Germline V gene sequence: CDR1 MDHEN, CDR2 SYDVKM. This CDR3 comprises 13 residues. V gave up 6 bases and J gave up 11 bases, with 17 bases separating them. The CDR3 protein is CASSPDLRHPIYF. The CDR3 DNA follows: TGTGCCAGCAGCCCAGACCTGCGGCACCCCATATATTTT.

The V and J genes are TRBV15 and TRBJ2-5; 7 bases match TRBD1. The germline gives CDR1 LNHNV, CDR2 YYDKDF (reference sequence). The CDR3 has 14 amino acids. J was trimmed by 3 bases and V by 8 bases; bases with no gene match: 9. Written as DNA, the CDR3 is TGTGCCACCGGGCGGAGAACAGGGGAAGAGACCCAGTACTTC. Translation gives CATGRRTGEETQYF.

The chain links TRBV6-6 to TRBJ2-2; D gene unclear. Per germline, CDR1 MNHNY and CDR2 SVGAGI (reference sequence). The CDR3 runs 12 residues. V lost 4 bases and J lost 3, with 3 bases in between. The DNA of the CDR3 is TGTGCCAGCAGTTCTTACACCGGGGAGCTGTTTTTT. This gives the protein CASSSYTGELFF.

In its sample, this clone was seen a few times. The rearrangement uses TRBV19 and TRBJ2-7; 8 nucleotides align to TRBD2. The V gene's germline CDR1 is LNHDA and CDR2 SQIVND (reference sequence). The CDR3 spans 16 residues. V gave up 4 bases and J gave up 2 bases; unmatched junction bases: 10. CDR3 sequence reads: CASSRGRGGIAYEQYF. The CDR3 DNA is TGTGCCAGTAGTAGAGGTCGGGGGGGTATCGCCTACGAGCAGTACTTC.

The gene calls are TRBV30 and TRBJ2-2, with 8 positions matching TRBD1. Trimming at V came to 5 bases and at J to 5 bases, leaving 7 bases not matched to a gene. The CDR3 consists of 14 residues. Germline lookup yields CDR1 GTSNPN and CDR2 SVGIG (reference sequence). The CDR3 protein is CAWGRTGMTGELFF. The CDR3 DNA reads TGTGCCTGGGGTCGGACAGGGATGACCGGGGAGCTGTTTTTT.

The CDR3 reads CASSQDSDRGNSPLHF. The DNA of the CDR3 is TGTGCCAGCAGCCAAGATAGTGACAGGGGGAATTCACCCCTCCACTTT. This chain joins TRBV4-2 and TRBJ1-6; 9 bases line up with TRBD1. J was trimmed by 7 bases and V by 0 bases; bases with no gene match: 4. Per germline, CDR1 LGHNA and CDR2 YNFKEQ. The CDR3 extends over 16 amino acids.

This clone was counted only a few times. The V and J genes are TRBV6-1 and TRBJ2-3; 7 positions agree with TRBD2. The junction had 7 bases not matched to a gene; V was cut back by 4 bases and J by 0 bases. From germline, CDR1 is MNHNS and CDR2 SASEGT. This CDR3 spans 16 amino acids. CDR3: CASSALRTRSTDTQYF. In DNA form, the CDR3 reads TGTGCCAGCAGTGCCCTCCGGACTAGAAGCACAGATACGCAGTATTTT.

This clone was observed a few times. The V call is TRBV7-2, the J call TRBJ2-7, with 7 bases identical to TRBD1. Looked up from germline, CDR1 is SGHTA and CDR2 is FQGNSA. The CDR3 totals 15 residues. Trimming cost V 4 bases and J 2 bases; bases outside gene matches: 8. CDR3 in amino acids: CASSSRQGPAYEQYF. CDR3 bases: TGTGCCAGCAGCTCTCGACAGGGTCCGGCCTACGAGCAGTACTTC.

The chain couples TRBV6-5 to TRBJ2-6; D ambiguous. V was pared by 5 bases and J by 0 bases, with 8 bases between. In germline, CDR1 is MNHEY, CDR2 SVGAGI. This CDR3 is built from 15 residues. Written as DNA, the CDR3 is TGTGCCAGCAGTGCCCTGGCCTCTGGGGCCAACGTCCTGACTTTC. Residues: CASSALASGANVLTF.

This clone has more than one count but fewer than ten. The V and J genes are TRBV10-3 and TRBJ2-7; 9 bases are shared with TRBD2. The V and J ends lost 2 bases and 3 bases, in that order; junction bases with no gene match: 8. Germline V CDR1 and CDR2: ENHRY, SYGVKD. The CDR3 length is 16 residues. CDR3 protein: CAISETTAGGNYEQYF. The CDR3 coding sequence is TGTGCCATCAGTGAGACTACAGCGGGGGGCAACTACGAGCAGTACTTC.

This clone was detected a few times. The CDR3 is CASSPAGVRDEQFF. The DNA of the CDR3 is TGCGCCAGCAGCCCAGCGGGGGTAAGGGATGAGCAGTTCTTC. The J gene is TRBJ2-1, the V gene TRBV5-1, with TRBD2 matching 8 bases. CDR3 length: 14 amino acids. Germline CDR1 is SGHRS and CDR2 is YFSETQ. With V trimmed by 4 bases and J by 8 bases, 8 bases remained unmatched.

The chain uses TRBV6-1 and TRBJ1-4; D is possibly TRBD1 (5 bases). CDR3 size: 15 residues. V was cut by 1 base and J by 6 bases, with 12 bases left in between. Germline CDR1 and CDR2: MNHNS and SASEGT. CDR3 bases: TGTGCCAGCAGTGAAGTATGGGGGGAGGATGAAAAACTGTTTTTT. It is translated as CASSEVWGEDEKLFF.

This clone has just a few counts. V and J are TRBV4-2 and TRBJ2-5, with 7 bases identical to TRBD1. Germline values: CDR1 LGHNA, CDR2 YNFKEQ. The length of the CDR3 is 14 residues. J was trimmed by 3 bases and V by 4 bases; bases with no gene match: 5. Written as DNA, the CDR3 is TGTGCCAGCAGCCTCGGGACAGCCGAAGAGACCCAGTACTTC. Protein product: CASSLGTAEETQYF.